This paragraph reports one TCR beta chain. This sample is drawn from a study of shared clonotypes between healthy human individuals. In the study overall: The study drew on a couple of women and a few men aged 18 to 49 as donors.

In the original analysis: Filtering differed for immunoSEQ, which gave only junction sequences without quality scores. This table comes from immunoSEQ multiplex PCR, and its TCRdb copy is limited to in-frame clones, with some not included. Clonal size and the V and J genes are those of that table, whereas D and trimming came from the DNA. This table has about 2.4 million clones, 80% to 95% appearing once. Germline CDR1 and CDR2: MDHEN and SYDVKM. The length of the CDR3 is 17 residues. The V gene end was trimmed by 5 bases and the J gene end by 0 bases; junction bases not matched to a gene: 10. Adult donors, all healthy and HIV-negative, had no recent acute infections or vaccinations.

Sequences were obtained from naive CD4+ T cells from PBMCs. Subset reported: CD45RA+ positively selected. This chain links TRBV28 with TRBJ1-1, with TRBD1 identical over 9 bases. The sequence came from a man aged 18 to 35 in good health. Some clones in this sample may be carry-over from other donors' samples. The CDR3 bases are TGTGCCAGCAGTACCTACAGGGGGCGACTCATGAACACTGAAGCTTTCTTT. Amino acids: CASSTYRGRLMNTEAFF.